A selection of T cell receptor beta chains follows, all from one sample in a study of cytomegalovirus exposure and HLA in healthy donors. Assay: immunoSEQ multiplex PCR; the TCRdb copy retains only in-frame clones and omits some. Among roughly 150,000 clones listed, 60% to 80% were seen once. The sample comprised PBMCs. These receptors were taken from a male donor in good health and CMV-seronegative. The CDR3 runs from the conserved cysteine through the conserved F or W. A D gene is named only where the DNA matches it firmly. A clone size is listed for some rows: how often the clone was seen (once, few, many), or a class if it is expanded.

cdr3_length	v_call	d_call	clone_size	j_call	cdr3_nt	cdr3_aa
16	TRBV11-2	TRBD1	.	TRBJ1-2	TGTGCCAGCAGCTCCGGGACAGGGACTTCTAACTATGGCTACACCTTC	CASSSGTGTSNYGYTF
15	TRBV5-8	.	once	TRBJ2-1	TGTGCCAGCAGCAGAGACTCTAGGTCCTACAATGAGCAGTTCTTC	CASSRDSRSYNEQFF
12	TRBV2	.	.	TRBJ2-7	TGTGCCAGCAACATAGGGGAGGCCGAGCAGTACTTC	CASNIGEAEQYF
13	TRBV19	TRBD1	few	TRBJ2-7	TGTGCCAGTAGTAGGGACAGGGCGTACGAGCAGTACTTC	CASSRDRAYEQYF
14	TRBV5-1	.	.	TRBJ1-2	TGCGCCAGCAGCTTGGCCCGGGGTTTTGATGGCTACACCTTC	CASSLARGFDGYTF
16	TRBV7-6	TRBD1	.	TRBJ2-2	TGTGCCAGCAGCTCGCAACCGGGACAGGGTACCGGGGAGCTGTTTTTT	CASSSQPGQGTGELFF
14	TRBV5-1	.	.	TRBJ1-1	TGCGCCAGCAGCTTGGAACAGGGACGGACTGAAGCTTTCTTT	CASSLEQGRTEAFF
13	TRBV2	TRBD1	many	TRBJ1-1	TGTGCCAGCAGCCAGGGGGAGAACACTGAAGCTTTCTTT	CASSQGENTEAFF
15	TRBV5-1	TRBD2	.	TRBJ2-7	TGCGCCAGCGGCGTGACTAGCGGGAGTGGGTACGAGCAGTACTTC	CASGVTSGSGYEQYF
17	TRBV25-1	TRBD2	.	TRBJ2-7	TGTGCCAGCAGTCCACGGACTAGCGGGAGGATCACCTACGAGCAGTACTTC	CASSPRTSGRITYEQYF
14	TRBV18	.	once	TRBJ2-2	TGTGCCAGCTCACCGGGACTTAACACCGGGGAGCTGTTTTTT	CASSPGLNTGELFF
15	TRBV5-1	TRBD2	few	TRBJ2-7	TGCGCCAGCAGCTTGGCGAGGGGACTAATCGTGGAGCAGTACTTC	CASSLARGLIVEQYF
14	TRBV27	TRBD1	.	TRBJ1-5	TGTGCCAGCAGCCCGGACAGGATGAATCAGCCCCAGCATTTT	CASSPDRMNQPQHF
16	TRBV18	TRBD2	.	TRBJ2-5	TGTGCCAGCTCTCAGCCGGGACTAGCGGGAGGCGAGACCCAGTACTTC	CASSQPGLAGGETQYF
14	TRBV12-5	TRBD1	.	TRBJ2-7	TGTGCTAGTGTACAGGGGGCTGGGGTGGGCGAGCAGTACTTC	CASVQGAGVGEQYF
16	TRBV12-5	TRBD1	.	TRBJ1-5	TGTGCTAGTGGTTTGGCGGACAGGGGGATCGGTCAGCCCCAGCATTTT	CASGLADRGIGQPQHF
15	TRBV6-5	TRBD2	few	TRBJ2-5	TGTGCCAGCAGTTACTCGCCGGGACTGGGGGGGTCCCAGTACTTC	CASSYSPGLGGSQYF
15	TRBV30	TRBD2	.	TRBJ2-3	TGTGCCCGGGTGAGGATAGCGGGAGTTCCAGATACGCAGTATTTT	CARVRIAGVPDTQYF
15	TRBV5-1	.	.	TRBJ1-1	TGCGCCAGCAGCTTCGCTACAGGGATGAACACTGAAGCTTTCTTT	CASSFATGMNTEAFF
16	TRBV5-5	.	.	TRBJ1-6	TGTGCCAGCAGCTTGGGACAGTACTCCTATAATTCACCCCTCCACTTT	CASSLGQYSYNSPLHF
14	TRBV7-2	.	.	TRBJ1-5	TGTGCCAGCAGCTATAGGACTGGCAATCAGCCCCAGCATTTT	CASSYRTGNQPQHF
13	TRBV11-3	.	.	TRBJ1-1	TGTGCCAGCAGCCCAGAGCCGGGTACTGAAGCTTTCTTT	CASSPEPGTEAFF
19	TRBV4-3	TRBD1	.	TRBJ2-3	TGCGCCAGCAGCCAAGATATTCCAACCGGGACAGCCTACACAGATACGCAGTATTTT	CASSQDIPTGTAYTDTQYF
15	TRBV30	TRBD1	.	TRBJ1-4	TGTGCCGGCCAGACAGGGACCGTTGCTAATGAAAAACTGTTTTTT	CAGQTGTVANEKLFF
12	TRBV7-9	.	.	TRBJ1-2	TGTGCCAGCAGCTCGTACGTCGGGGGCTACACCTTC	CASSSYVGGYTF